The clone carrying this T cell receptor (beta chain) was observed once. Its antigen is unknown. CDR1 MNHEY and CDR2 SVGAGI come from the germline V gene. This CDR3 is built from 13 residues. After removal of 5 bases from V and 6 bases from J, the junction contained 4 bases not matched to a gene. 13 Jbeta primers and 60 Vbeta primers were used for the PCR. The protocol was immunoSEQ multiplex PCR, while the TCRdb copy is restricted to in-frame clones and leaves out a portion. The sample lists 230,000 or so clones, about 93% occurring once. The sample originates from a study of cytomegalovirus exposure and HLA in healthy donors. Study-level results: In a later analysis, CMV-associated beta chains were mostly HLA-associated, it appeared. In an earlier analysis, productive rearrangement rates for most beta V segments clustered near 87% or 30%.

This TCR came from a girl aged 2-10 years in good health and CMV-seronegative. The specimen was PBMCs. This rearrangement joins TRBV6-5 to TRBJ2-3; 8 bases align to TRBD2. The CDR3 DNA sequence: TGTGCCAGCAGTGACACGGGAGGGGATACGCAGTATTTT. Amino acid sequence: CASSDTGGDTQYF.